This TCR beta chain was obtained from a study of blood T cells in healthy people across ages. CDR3 size: 15 residues. V shed 5 bases and J shed 4 bases, with 15 bases lying between them. Note on this clonotype: Its antigen is as yet unknown.

Findings of the study overall: Unsorted PBMCs prevented conclusive naive versus antigen-experienced comparison. The study found more naive CD4+ cells and higher diversity in long-lived than aged donors.

Per sample, at least 5.5 micrograms of total RNA were extracted. Together with a sample-barcoded 5' primer, a J-beta primer mix was included in a second PCR lasting about 6 to 11 cycles. Each cDNA molecule was tagged by a template-switch adaptor that had 12 random nucleotides. TCRdb re-derived calls from the 5' RACE reads in MiXCR, one entry per CDR3 protein. The sample includes about 1.6 million distinct CDR3 sequences, 30% to 35% seen only once; the top ten take about 10%. The V gene is TRBV12-3 or TRBV12-4, the J gene TRBJ2-1; D may match TRBD1 or TRBD2 (5 bases each). The receptor was derived from a woman in her twenties or thirties in good health. The sequencing sample was made of blood. As DNA, the CDR3 is TGTGCCAGCAGTCGATCAGGGACGGCGTACAATGAGCAGTTCTTC. Protein sequence: CASSRSGTAYNEQFF.